This is a list of T cell receptor beta chains from one sample in a study of T-cell reconstitution after alpha-beta-depleted transplantation in children. TCRdb called the PCR reads again in MiXCR, with one record for every CDR3 protein. The profile shows a few hundred thousand distinct CDR3 sequences, about 7% of them singletons. The source material was PBMCs, sampled before TCRalphabeta/CD19-depleted stem cell transplant. Receptors were obtained from a boy aged 2 to 9 with acute lymphoblastic leukemia, due to receive a stem cell transplant. CDR3s include the opening cysteine and the closing phenylalanine or tryptophan. The order of the fields is V gene, J gene, D gene, clone size, CDR3 length, CDR3 DNA, CDR3 protein. The D gene is left open where the match is weak. Clone size is shown for a subset of rows, as once, few, many or a class of expanded clone.

>TRBV7-6|TRBJ2-7|TRBD1|NA|14
TGTGCCAGCAGCCCGGGACAGGGGGCCAACGAGCAGTACTTC
CASSPGQGANEQYF
>TRBV14|TRBJ2-3|NA|few|15
TGTGCCAGCAGCATTGGGGTTCGGCCCACAGATACGCAGTATTTT
CASSIGVRPTDTQYF
>TRBV3-1|TRBJ2-5|TRBD2|NA|17
TGTGCCAGCAGCCCGCGATCGGCTAGCGGGGACATCGAGACCCAGTACTTC
CASSPRSASGDIETQYF
>TRBV4-3|TRBJ1-6|TRBD1|many|15
TGCGCCAGCAGCCAAGGACAGGGGGATAATTCACCCCTCCACTTT
CASSQGQGDNSPLHF
>TRBV29-1|TRBJ1-1|TRBD1|many|13
TGCAGCGTGGCCGGGACAGTTAACACTGAAGCTTTCTTT
CSVAGTVNTEAFF
>TRBV3-1|TRBJ1-5|TRBD1|NA|16
TGTGCCAGCAGCCAGGCCGGGACAGGGAGGGGCCAGCCCCAGCATTTT
CASSQAGTGRGQPQHF
>TRBV7-8|TRBJ2-3|TRBD2|many|14
TGTGCCAGCAGCTACCGGACTAGCTCAGATACGCAGTATTTT
CASSYRTSSDTQYF
>TRBV28|TRBJ1-2|NA|few|13
TGTGCCAGCAATACCGGGACCGACTATGGCTACACCTTC
CASNTGTDYGYTF
>TRBV5-6|TRBJ2-1|TRBD2|many|16
TGTGCCAGCAGCTTGCAACAACTAGCGGGAATCAATGAGCAGTTCTTC
CASSLQQLAGINEQFF
>TRBV6-1|TRBJ2-6|NA|few|15
TGTGCCAGCAGTAGGGGGACTACTGGGGCCAACGTCCTGACTTTC
CASSRGTTGANVLTF
>TRBV12-3/TRBV12-4|TRBJ1-4|NA|many|13
TGTGCCAGCAGTTTAAGGGAGTATGAAAAACTGTTTTTT
CASSLREYEKLFF
>TRBV28|TRBJ1-5|TRBD1|few|15
TGTGCCAGCAGTTTGGGACAGGGTTCAAGCCAGCCCCAGCATTTT
CASSLGQGSSQPQHF
>TRBV18|TRBJ2-1|NA|NA|15
TGTGCCAGCTCACAGGGTCCTAGCTCCTACAATGAGCAGTTCTTC
CASSQGPSSYNEQFF
>TRBV12-3/TRBV12-4|TRBJ2-6|TRBD1|many|18
TGTGCCAGCAGCCTACAGACAGGGAGATACTCTGGGGCCAACGTCCTGACTTTC
CASSLQTGRYSGANVLTF
>TRBV29-1|TRBJ2-5|NA|many|11
TGCAGCGTTCGACGGGCGGAGACCCAGTACTTC
CSVRRAETQYF
>TRBV11-2|TRBJ2-7|NA|many|12
TGTGCCAGCAGCTTGATAGACTACGAGCAGTACTTC
CASSLIDYEQYF
>TRBV20-1|TRBJ2-3|TRBD2|many|14
TGCAGTGCTAGTAGCGGGAAAGCCCCAGATACGCAGTATTTT
CSASSGKAPDTQYF
>TRBV9|TRBJ2-2|TRBD1|many|18
TGTGCCAGCAGCGAGAGGGGACAGGGAGTATGGGACACCGGGGAGCTGTTTTTT
CASSERGQGVWDTGELFF
>TRBV7-6|TRBJ2-3|TRBD2|NA|15
TGTGCCAGCAGCTCCCGGACTAGCGGAACAGATACGCAGTATTTT
CASSSRTSGTDTQYF
>TRBV20-1|TRBJ2-3|NA|few|11
TGCAGTGGGAAAACAGGGTCTACGCAGTATTTT
CSGKTGSTQYF
>TRBV20-1|TRBJ2-4|TRBD2|NA|18
TGCAGTGCGCGAGGGGGGACTAGCGGAACACTCGCCAAAAACATTCAGTACTTC
CSARGGTSGTLAKNIQYF
>TRBV28|TRBJ1-1|NA|many|13
TGTGCCAGCAGTTTCGTCGCGGACACTGAAGCTTTCTTT
CASSFVADTEAFF
>TRBV20-1|TRBJ2-7|NA|many|13
TGCAGTGCTAGAGAACACAGCTCCTACGAGCAGTACTTC
CSAREHSSYEQYF
>TRBV20-1|TRBJ2-5|NA|few|13
TGCAGTGCTAGAGGACTAGAACGGGAGACCCAGTACTTC
CSARGLERETQYF
>TRBV6-5|TRBJ1-1|TRBD1|many|13
TGTGCCACCAGGGGGAGAATGAACACTGAAGCTTTCTTT
CATRGRMNTEAFF
>TRBV20-1|TRBJ2-3|NA|few|13
TGCAGTGCTCCCCGGAGAGGGACAGATACGCAGTATTTT
CSAPRRGTDTQYF
>TRBV5-5|TRBJ1-1|NA|many|14
TGTGCCAGCAGCTCGGGACACATGAACACTGAAGCTTTCTTT
CASSSGHMNTEAFF
>TRBV6-1|TRBJ2-7|NA|many|14
TGTGCCAGCAGTGGTGCGTCGGGTGTCTGGGAGCAGTACTTC
CASSGASGVWEQYF
>TRBV4-3|TRBJ2-2|NA|many|13
TGCGCCAGCAGCCAAACGGGCACCGGGGAGCTGTTTTTT
CASSQTGTGELFF
>TRBV18|TRBJ2-7|NA|few|13
TGTGCCAGCTCACCAAACAATGGTTACGAGCAGTACTTC
CASSPNNGYEQYF
>TRBV18|TRBJ1-5|TRBD1|NA|17
TGTGCCAGCTCATCCAGGGGGGGGGCAGACTCAAATCAGCCCCAGCATTTT
CASSSRGGADSNQPQHF
>TRBV6-1|TRBJ2-7|NA|few|14
TGTGCCAGCAGGAGTCCTACAGGGTACGGCGAGCAGTACTTC
CASRSPTGYGEQYF
>TRBV5-1|TRBJ2-2|NA|NA|15
TGCGCCAGCAGCCCCGGGAACGAATGGACCGGGGAGCTGTTTTTT
CASSPGNEWTGELFF
>TRBV5-1|TRBJ1-1|NA|many|16
TGCGCCAGCAGAAAGAGGTCTACGGGTCTGAACACTGAAGCTTTCTTT
CASRKRSTGLNTEAFF
>TRBV5-1|TRBJ2-1|TRBD1|few|13
TGCGCCAGCGGAATTGGACAGGGGGCCGGGCAGTTCTTC
CASGIGQGAGQFF
>TRBV7-2|TRBJ2-7|TRBD1|NA|14
TGTGCCAGCAGCAAAAACAGGGGGGCCTACGAGCAGTACTTC
CASSKNRGAYEQYF
>TRBV7-2|TRBJ2-7|NA|few|15
TGTGCCAGCAGCTTAGCGCGTGACGTTTCCGGGACGATGAACTTC
CASSLARDVSGTMNF
>TRBV29-1|TRBJ2-3|NA|many|14
TGCAGCGCCGGTCGGAGCGGAAGCACAGATACGCAGTATTTT
CSAGRSGSTDTQYF
>TRBV6-2/TRBV6-3|TRBJ2-2|NA|many|13
TGTGCCAGCAGTTACGTACGGTCCGGGGAGCTGTTTTTT
CASSYVRSGELFF
>TRBV20-1|TRBJ2-5|TRBD2|few|15
TGCAGTGCTCCTCTAGCGGGAGTCCAGAAAGAGACCCAGTACTTC
CSAPLAGVQKETQYF
>TRBV27|TRBJ2-2|TRBD1|many|16
TGTGCCAGCAGTTCCCTCGGGACAGGGGACACCGGGGAGCTGTTTTTT
CASSSLGTGDTGELFF
>TRBV5-6|TRBJ2-7|NA|many|12
TGTGCCAGCAGCGTTCTTGGGCACGAGCAGTACTTC
CASSVLGHEQYF
>TRBV4-3|TRBJ1-1|NA|many|16
TGCGCCAGCAGCCAAGAATTGGGACTTCCGAACACTGAAGCTTTCTTT
CASSQELGLPNTEAFF
>TRBV7-2|TRBJ2-7|NA|many|12
TGTGCCAGCGCCGGGACTTTATACGAGCAGTACTTC
CASAGTLYEQYF
>TRBV6-2/TRBV6-3|TRBJ2-1|NA|many|13
TGTGCCAGCAGCGGGCGGATACGGAGTGAGCAGTTCTTC
CASSGRIRSEQFF
>TRBV5-1|TRBJ2-7|TRBD1|NA|15
TGCGCCAGCAGCCCTCGGCCCGGGACAGCCTACGAGCAGTACTTC
CASSPRPGTAYEQYF
>TRBV12-3/TRBV12-4|TRBJ2-7|TRBD1|many|13
TGTGCCAGCAACCGGGACAGCTCCTACGAGCAGTACTTC
CASNRDSSYEQYF
>TRBV7-8|TRBJ2-5|NA|few|12
TGTGCCAGCAGCTTAACCTCGGAGACCCAGTACTTC
CASSLTSETQYF
>TRBV4-3|TRBJ2-7|NA|many|15
TGCGCCAGCAGCCAAGAGCGGAACAGTGGGTACGAGCAGTACTTC
CASSQERNSGYEQYF
>TRBV15|TRBJ2-3|NA|few|13
TGTGCCACCGGGGATATCCGAGGGGATACGCAGTATTTT
CATGDIRGDTQYF
>TRBV3-1|TRBJ1-5|NA|few|14
TGTGCCAGCAGCCAAGGGGGTCCTGGTCAGCCCCAGCATTTT
CASSQGGPGQPQHF
>TRBV11-2|TRBJ2-1|NA|many|15
TGTGCCAGCAGCTCAGGGGCTCGGCTAAACAATGAGCAGTTCTTC
CASSSGARLNNEQFF
>TRBV7-9|TRBJ2-7|NA|many|14
TGTGCCAGCAGCTTTGGGCAGTTCATCTACGAGCAGTACTTC
CASSFGQFIYEQYF
>TRBV4-2|TRBJ1-3|TRBD1|NA|18
TGTGCCAGCAGCCACCTTCCCCCCACAGGGGCCTCTGGAAACACCATATATTTT
CASSHLPPTGASGNTIYF